Listed below are T cell receptor beta chains from one sample, sequenced in a study of radiotherapy plus CTLA-4 blockade in lung cancer. Sequenced by immunoSEQ multiplex PCR; TCRdb stores in-frame clones only, minus some. The sample consists of approximately 89,000 clones, about 85% of them appearing once. Here the sequenced sample was peripheral blood, taken from a patient treated with radiotherapy plus ipilimumab. The origin of the receptors is a human donor with non-small cell lung cancer that progressed on radiotherapy plus ipilimumab. Both conserved end residues are part of each CDR3. The D gene is left open where the match is weak. Rows give clone size only sometimes, using once, few, many, or a class for an expanded clone.

clone_size: .; v_call: TRBV7-9; j_call: TRBJ2-7; d_call: .; cdr3_nt: TGTGCCAGCAGCTTAGCCCACGCGACCTCCAACGAGCAGTACTTC; cdr3_aa: CASSLAHATSNEQYF
clone_size: .; v_call: TRBV9; j_call: TRBJ1-5; d_call: .; cdr3_nt: TGTGCCAGCAGCGCCCTAGATAGTCAGCCCCAGCATTTT; cdr3_aa: CASSALDSQPQHF
clone_size: .; v_call: TRBV18; j_call: TRBJ1-2; d_call: TRBD1; cdr3_nt: TGTGCCAGCTCACCACCGACAGGGAACTATGGCTACACCTTC; cdr3_aa: CASSPPTGNYGYTF
clone_size: .; v_call: TRBV5-4; j_call: TRBJ1-1; d_call: TRBD1; cdr3_nt: TGTGCCAGCAGACGACAGGGTCAAACTGAAGCTTTCTTT; cdr3_aa: CASRRQGQTEAFF
clone_size: few; v_call: TRBV30; j_call: TRBJ2-5; d_call: .; cdr3_nt: TGTGCCTGGGGCCAAGAGACCCAGTACTTC; cdr3_aa: CAWGQETQYF
clone_size: once; v_call: TRBV10-3; j_call: TRBJ2-1; d_call: TRBD2; cdr3_nt: TGTGCCATCAGGGGGGAGGGAATCCTCAATGAGCAGTTCTTC; cdr3_aa: CAIRGEGILNEQFF
clone_size: .; v_call: TRBV5-1; j_call: TRBJ2-1; d_call: TRBD1; cdr3_nt: TGCGCCAGCAGCCTGGGACAGGCCAACTACAATGAGCAGTTCTTC; cdr3_aa: CASSLGQANYNEQFF
clone_size: .; v_call: TRBV4-2; j_call: TRBJ1-1; d_call: .; cdr3_nt: TGTGCCAGCAGCCAAGACACCATGAACACTGAAGCTTTCTTT; cdr3_aa: CASSQDTMNTEAFF
clone_size: .; v_call: TRBV6-1; j_call: TRBJ2-7; d_call: .; cdr3_nt: TGTGCCAGCAGTGAAGCCGTTTTCAGCTCCTACGAGCAGTACTTC; cdr3_aa: CASSEAVFSSYEQYF
clone_size: .; v_call: TRBV4-3; j_call: TRBJ1-2; d_call: .; cdr3_nt: TGCGCCAGCAGCCAAGATGGGGGGTATGGCTACACCTTC; cdr3_aa: CASSQDGGYGYTF
clone_size: few; v_call: TRBV19; j_call: TRBJ1-1; d_call: .; cdr3_nt: TGTGCCAGTAGTAGGGGACGGGAGCTTGAAGCTTTCTTT; cdr3_aa: CASSRGRELEAFF
clone_size: .; v_call: TRBV4-3; j_call: TRBJ2-1; d_call: .; cdr3_nt: TGCGCCAGCAGCCAAGATCAAGGCGGCCCCTACAATGAGCAGTTCTTC; cdr3_aa: CASSQDQGGPYNEQFF
clone_size: .; v_call: TRBV18; j_call: TRBJ2-7; d_call: .; cdr3_nt: TGTGCCAGCTCACCACAGTCCGGCAGAGGTTTGGAGCAGTACTTC; cdr3_aa: CASSPQSGRGLEQYF
clone_size: .; v_call: TRBV25-1; j_call: TRBJ2-3; d_call: TRBD2; cdr3_nt: TGTGCCAGCAGTGAATGGGGTAGCGGGGCTAGCACAGATACGCAGTATTTT; cdr3_aa: CASSEWGSGASTDTQYF
clone_size: .; v_call: TRBV10-3; j_call: TRBJ1-3; d_call: .; cdr3_nt: TGTGCCATCAGTGAGTTTGGGGCGTCTGGAAACACCATATATTTT; cdr3_aa: CAISEFGASGNTIYF
clone_size: .; v_call: TRBV6-6; j_call: TRBJ2-5; d_call: .; cdr3_nt: TGTGCCAGCAGCCGGGGGCAGGAGACCCAGTACTTC; cdr3_aa: CASSRGQETQYF
clone_size: .; v_call: TRBV7-9; j_call: TRBJ1-4; d_call: TRBD1; cdr3_nt: TGTGCCAGCAGCGCCCAGACAGGGACTAATGAAAAACTGTTTTTT; cdr3_aa: CASSAQTGTNEKLFF
clone_size: .; v_call: TRBV5-8; j_call: TRBJ2-7; d_call: .; cdr3_nt: TGTGCCCCAAAGTCGATCTCCGAGTGGTACGAGCAGTACTTC; cdr3_aa: CAPKSISEWYEQYF
clone_size: few; v_call: TRBV2; j_call: TRBJ2-4; d_call: TRBD2; cdr3_nt: TGTGCCAGCAGTGGTAGCGGGGTAAAAAACATTCAGTACTTC; cdr3_aa: CASSGSGVKNIQYF
clone_size: few; v_call: TRBV5-1; j_call: TRBJ2-7; d_call: .; cdr3_nt: TGCGCCAGCAGCTACTCCGGGGCGCCTGGCTACGAGCAGTACTTC; cdr3_aa: CASSYSGAPGYEQYF
clone_size: .; v_call: TRBV2; j_call: TRBJ2-7; d_call: TRBD2; cdr3_nt: TGTGCCAGCACCCCGGGGGGAAACGAGCAGTACTTC; cdr3_aa: CASTPGGNEQYF
clone_size: once; v_call: TRBV5-1; j_call: TRBJ2-7; d_call: TRBD2; cdr3_nt: TGCGCCAGCAGCTTGGCGGGTAGCGGGGACCGCTACAGCGAGCAGTACTTC; cdr3_aa: CASSLAGSGDRYSEQYF
clone_size: .; v_call: TRBV13; j_call: TRBJ1-1; d_call: TRBD1; cdr3_nt: TGTGCCAGCAGCCCGACAGGGGTGGGCACTGAAGCTTTCTTT; cdr3_aa: CASSPTGVGTEAFF
clone_size: .; v_call: TRBV19; j_call: TRBJ2-1; d_call: .; cdr3_nt: TGTGCCAGTAATGGGTACAATGAGCAGTTCTTC; cdr3_aa: CASNGYNEQFF
clone_size: .; v_call: TRBV2; j_call: TRBJ2-5; d_call: TRBD1; cdr3_nt: TGTGCCAGCAGTGAAGGGGACAGGGGGGAGACCCAGTACTTC; cdr3_aa: CASSEGDRGETQYF
clone_size: .; v_call: TRBV5-1; j_call: TRBJ2-3; d_call: .; cdr3_nt: TGCGCCAGCAGCTCACCGGGACAAAATACGCAGTATTTT; cdr3_aa: CASSSPGQNTQYF
clone_size: .; v_call: TRBV28; j_call: TRBJ1-5; d_call: .; cdr3_nt: TGTGCCAGCAGTTCCTCTTGGGGGGGGGTCGGTCAGCCCCAGCATTTT; cdr3_aa: CASSSSWGGVGQPQHF
clone_size: .; v_call: TRBV20-1; j_call: TRBJ1-1; d_call: .; cdr3_nt: TGCAGTGCTCTCGACAGTCCTGAAGCTTTCTTT; cdr3_aa: CSALDSPEAFF
clone_size: .; v_call: TRBV27; j_call: TRBJ1-1; d_call: .; cdr3_nt: TGTGCCAGCAGTTTTAAGGGGCGTAACACTGAAGCTTTCTTT; cdr3_aa: CASSFKGRNTEAFF
clone_size: .; v_call: TRBV19; j_call: TRBJ2-1; d_call: TRBD2; cdr3_nt: TGTGCCAGTAGTATAGATAGAGCGAGCGGGAGAGGGAATGAGCAGTTCTTC; cdr3_aa: CASSIDRASGRGNEQFF